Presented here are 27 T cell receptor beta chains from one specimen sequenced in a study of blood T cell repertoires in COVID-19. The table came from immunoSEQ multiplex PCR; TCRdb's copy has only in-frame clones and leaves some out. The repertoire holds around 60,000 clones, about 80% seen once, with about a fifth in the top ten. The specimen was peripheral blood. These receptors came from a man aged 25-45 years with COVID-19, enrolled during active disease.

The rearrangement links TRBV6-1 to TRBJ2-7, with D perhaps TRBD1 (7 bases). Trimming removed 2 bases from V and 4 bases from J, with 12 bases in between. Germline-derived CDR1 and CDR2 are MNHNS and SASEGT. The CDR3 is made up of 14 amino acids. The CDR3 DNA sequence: TGTGCCAGCAGTGAATACGCAGGGGGGTACGAGCAGTACTTC. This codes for CASSEYAGGYEQYF.

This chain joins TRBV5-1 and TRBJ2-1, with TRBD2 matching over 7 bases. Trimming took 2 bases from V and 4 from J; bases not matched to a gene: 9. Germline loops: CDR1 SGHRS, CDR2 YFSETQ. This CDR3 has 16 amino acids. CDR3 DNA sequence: TGCGCCAGCAGCTTCTATCCTAGCGGTATATACAATGAGCAGTTCTTC. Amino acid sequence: CASSFYPSGIYNEQFF.

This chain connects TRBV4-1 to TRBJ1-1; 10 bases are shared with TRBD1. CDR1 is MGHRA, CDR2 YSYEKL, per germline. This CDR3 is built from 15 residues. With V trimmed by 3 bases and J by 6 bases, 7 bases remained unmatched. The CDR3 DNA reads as TGCGCCAGCAGCCAGTTTCGGGACAGGGGAGCTGAAGCTTTCTTT. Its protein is CASSQFRDRGAEAFF.

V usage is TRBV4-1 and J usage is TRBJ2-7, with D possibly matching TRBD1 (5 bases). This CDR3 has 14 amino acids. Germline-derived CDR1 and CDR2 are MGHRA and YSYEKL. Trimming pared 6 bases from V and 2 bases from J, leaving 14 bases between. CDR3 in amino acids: CASSPGQGTYEQYF. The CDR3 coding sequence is TGCGCCAGCAGTCCAGGCCAGGGCACCTACGAGCAGTACTTC.

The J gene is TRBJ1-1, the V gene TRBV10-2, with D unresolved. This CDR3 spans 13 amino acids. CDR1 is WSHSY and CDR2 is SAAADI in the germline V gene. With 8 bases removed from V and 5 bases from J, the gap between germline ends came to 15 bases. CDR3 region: CASVTGSLTEAFF. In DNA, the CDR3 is TGCGCCAGCGTGACGGGGAGTTTAACTGAAGCTTTCTTT.

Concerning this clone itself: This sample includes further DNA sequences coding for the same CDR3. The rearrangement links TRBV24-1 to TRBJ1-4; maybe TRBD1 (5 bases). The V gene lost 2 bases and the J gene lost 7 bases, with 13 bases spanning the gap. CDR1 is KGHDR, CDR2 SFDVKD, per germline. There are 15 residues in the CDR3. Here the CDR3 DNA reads TGTGCCACCAGTGATTCCCGTCAGGGTGGTGAAAAACTGTTTTTT. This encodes CATSDSRQGGEKLFF.

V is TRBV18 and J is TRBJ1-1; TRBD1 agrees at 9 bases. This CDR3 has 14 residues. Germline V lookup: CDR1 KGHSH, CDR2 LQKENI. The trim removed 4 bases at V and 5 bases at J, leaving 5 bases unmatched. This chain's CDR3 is CASSLMTGGTEAFF. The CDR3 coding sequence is TGTGCCAGCTCACTAATGACAGGGGGGACTGAAGCTTTCTTT.

This CDR3 is CASGLVSTSTGTLLTIGNQPQHF. For the CDR3, the DNA is TGTGCTAGTGGTTTGGTATCCACCTCAACCGGGACACTCCTAACCATTGGCAATCAGCCCCAGCATTTT. The chain employs TRBV12-5 and TRBJ1-5; a weak D match, TRBD1 (6 bases). The CDR3 runs 23 residues. V gave up 0 bases and J gave up 2 bases, with 32 bases separating them. Germline CDR1 LGHNT, CDR2 FRNRAP.

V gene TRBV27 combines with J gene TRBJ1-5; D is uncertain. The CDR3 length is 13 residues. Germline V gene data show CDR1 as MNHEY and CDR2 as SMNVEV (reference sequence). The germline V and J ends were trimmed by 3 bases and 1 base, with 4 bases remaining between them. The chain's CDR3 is CASSFLSNQPQHF. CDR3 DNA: TGTGCCAGCAGTTTTCTCAGCAATCAGCCCCAGCATTTT.

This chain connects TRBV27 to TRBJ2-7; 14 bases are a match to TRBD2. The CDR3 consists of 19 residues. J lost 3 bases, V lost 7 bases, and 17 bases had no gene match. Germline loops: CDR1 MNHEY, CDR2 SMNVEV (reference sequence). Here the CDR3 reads CASIISGTSGRGVYYEQYF. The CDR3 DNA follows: TGTGCCAGCATCATCTCCGGGACTAGCGGGAGAGGGGTTTACTACGAGCAGTACTTC.

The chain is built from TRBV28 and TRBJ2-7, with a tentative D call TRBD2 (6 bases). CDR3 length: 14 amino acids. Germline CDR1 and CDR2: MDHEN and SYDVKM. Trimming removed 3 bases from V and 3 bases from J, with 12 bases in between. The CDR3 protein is CASSFTGEVYEQYF. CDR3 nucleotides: TGTGCCAGCAGTTTTACGGGAGAGGTCTACGAGCAGTACTTC.

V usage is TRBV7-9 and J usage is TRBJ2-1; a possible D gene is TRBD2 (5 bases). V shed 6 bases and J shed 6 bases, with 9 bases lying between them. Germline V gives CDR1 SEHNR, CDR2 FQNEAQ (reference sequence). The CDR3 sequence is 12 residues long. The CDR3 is CASSTAGNEQFF. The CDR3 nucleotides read TGTGCCAGCAGTACCGCGGGCAATGAGCAGTTCTTC.

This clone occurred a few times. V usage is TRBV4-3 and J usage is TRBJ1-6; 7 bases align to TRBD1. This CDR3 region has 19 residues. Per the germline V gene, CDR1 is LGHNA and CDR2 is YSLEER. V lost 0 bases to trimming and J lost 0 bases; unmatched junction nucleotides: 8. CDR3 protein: CASSQDPRQGPSYNSPLHF. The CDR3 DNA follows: TGCGCCAGCAGCCAAGACCCACGACAGGGACCCTCCTATAATTCACCCCTCCACTTT.

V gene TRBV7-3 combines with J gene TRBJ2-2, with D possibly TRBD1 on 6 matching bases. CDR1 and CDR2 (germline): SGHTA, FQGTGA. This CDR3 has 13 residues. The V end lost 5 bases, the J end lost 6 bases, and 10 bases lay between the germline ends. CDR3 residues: CASSPTGPGELFF. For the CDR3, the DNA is TGTGCCAGCAGCCCCACAGGGCCCGGGGAGCTGTTTTTT. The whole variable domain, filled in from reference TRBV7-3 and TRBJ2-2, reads GAGVSQTPSNKVTEKGKYVELRCDPISGHTALYWYRQSLGQGPEFLIYFQGTGAADDSGLPNDRFFAVRPEGSVSTLKIQRTERGDSAVYLCASSPTGPGELFFGEGSRLTVL.

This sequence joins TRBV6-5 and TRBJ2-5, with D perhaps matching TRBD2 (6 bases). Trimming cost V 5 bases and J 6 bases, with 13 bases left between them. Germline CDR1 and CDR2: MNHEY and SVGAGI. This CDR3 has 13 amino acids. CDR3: CASSLPGSKTQYF. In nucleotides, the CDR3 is TGTGCCAGCAGTCTCCCCGGGAGCAAGACCCAGTACTTC.

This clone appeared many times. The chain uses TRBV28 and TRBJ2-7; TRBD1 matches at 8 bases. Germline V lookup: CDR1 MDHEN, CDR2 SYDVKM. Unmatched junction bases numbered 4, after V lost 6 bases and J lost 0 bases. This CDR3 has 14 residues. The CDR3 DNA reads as TGTGCCAGCAGCGGACAGGGCAGCTCCTACGAGCAGTACTTC. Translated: CASSGQGSSYEQYF.

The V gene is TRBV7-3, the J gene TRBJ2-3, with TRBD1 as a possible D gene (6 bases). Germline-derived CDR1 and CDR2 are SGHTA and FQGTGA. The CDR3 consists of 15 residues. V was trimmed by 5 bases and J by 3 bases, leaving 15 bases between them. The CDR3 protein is CASSEQGYLTDTQYF. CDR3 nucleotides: TGTGCCAGCAGCGAACAGGGCTATCTTACAGATACGCAGTATTTT.

The CDR3 DNA is TGTGCCAGCAGTTTATCGCGGGGACTAGCGGGGATAGGCACCGGGGAGCTGTTTTTT. Translation: CASSLSRGLAGIGTGELFF. V gene TRBV27 combines with J gene TRBJ2-2; 13 bases map to TRBD2. Germline V CDR1 and CDR2: MNHEY, SMNVEV (reference sequence). The CDR3 is 19 residues long. With V trimmed by 0 bases and J by 4 bases, 8 bases remained unmatched.

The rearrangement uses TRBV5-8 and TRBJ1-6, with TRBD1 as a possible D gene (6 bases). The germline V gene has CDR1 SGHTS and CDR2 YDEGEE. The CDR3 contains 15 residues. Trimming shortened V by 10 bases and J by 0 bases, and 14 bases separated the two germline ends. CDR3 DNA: TGTGCCGAACCGGGACACCGCTCCTATAATTCACCCCTCCACTTT. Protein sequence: CAEPGHRSYNSPLHF.

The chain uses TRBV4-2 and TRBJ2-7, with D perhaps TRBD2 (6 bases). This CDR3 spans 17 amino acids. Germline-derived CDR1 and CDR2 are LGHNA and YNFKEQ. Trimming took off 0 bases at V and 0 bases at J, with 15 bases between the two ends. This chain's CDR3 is CASSQDSGGANSYEQYF. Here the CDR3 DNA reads TGTGCCAGCAGCCAAGATAGCGGCGGGGCAAACTCCTACGAGCAGTACTTC.

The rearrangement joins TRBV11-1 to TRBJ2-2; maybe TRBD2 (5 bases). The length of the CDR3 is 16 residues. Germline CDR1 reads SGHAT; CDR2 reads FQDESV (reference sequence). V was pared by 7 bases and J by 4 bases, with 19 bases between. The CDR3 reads CASTLADYGVTGELFF. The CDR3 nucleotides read TGTGCCAGCACGCTAGCAGATTACGGGGTCACCGGGGAGCTGTTTTTT.

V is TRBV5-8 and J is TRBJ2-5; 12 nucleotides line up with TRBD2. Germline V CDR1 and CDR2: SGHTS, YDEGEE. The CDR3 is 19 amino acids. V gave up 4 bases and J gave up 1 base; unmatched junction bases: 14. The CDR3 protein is CASSGKTSGRTIFQETQYF. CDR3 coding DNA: TGTGCCAGCAGCGGAAAAACTAGCGGGAGGACCATATTCCAAGAGACCCAGTACTTC.

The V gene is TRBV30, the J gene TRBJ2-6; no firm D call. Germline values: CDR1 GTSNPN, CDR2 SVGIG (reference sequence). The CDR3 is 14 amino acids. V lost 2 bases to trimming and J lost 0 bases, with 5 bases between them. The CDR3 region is CAWSLRSGANVLTF. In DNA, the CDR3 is TGTGCCTGGAGTCTGCGCTCTGGGGCCAACGTCCTGACTTTC.

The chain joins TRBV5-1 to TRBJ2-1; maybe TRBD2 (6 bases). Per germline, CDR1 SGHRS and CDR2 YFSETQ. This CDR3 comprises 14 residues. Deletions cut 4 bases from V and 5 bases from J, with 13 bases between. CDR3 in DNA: TGCGCCAGCAGCGCCGGGACTTCAAACAATGAGCAGTTCTTC. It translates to CASSAGTSNNEQFF.

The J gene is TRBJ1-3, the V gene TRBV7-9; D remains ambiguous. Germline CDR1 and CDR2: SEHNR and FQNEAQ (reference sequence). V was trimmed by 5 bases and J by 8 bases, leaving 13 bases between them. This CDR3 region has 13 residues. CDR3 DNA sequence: TGTGCCAGCAGCCCGGGGAGTTCGGACACCATATATTTT. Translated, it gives CASSPGSSDTIYF.

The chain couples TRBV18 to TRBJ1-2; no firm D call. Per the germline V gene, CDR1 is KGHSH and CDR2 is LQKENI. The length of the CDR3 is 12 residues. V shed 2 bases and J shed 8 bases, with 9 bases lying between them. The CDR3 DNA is TGTGCCAGCTCACCAGAGGGTGTAGGCTACACCTTC. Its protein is CASSPEGVGYTF.

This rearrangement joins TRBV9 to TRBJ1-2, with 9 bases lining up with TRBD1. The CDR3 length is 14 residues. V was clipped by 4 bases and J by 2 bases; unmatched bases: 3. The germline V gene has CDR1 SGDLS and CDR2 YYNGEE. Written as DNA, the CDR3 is TGTGCCAGCAGCTTGGGACAGGGCAACTATGGCTACACCTTC. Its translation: CASSLGQGNYGYTF. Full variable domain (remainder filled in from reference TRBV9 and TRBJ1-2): DSGVTQTPKHLITATGQRVTLRCSPRSGDLSVYWYQQSLDQGLQFLIQYYNGEERAKGNILERFSAQQFPDLHSELNLSSLELGDSALYFCASSLGQGNYGYTFGSGTRLTVV.